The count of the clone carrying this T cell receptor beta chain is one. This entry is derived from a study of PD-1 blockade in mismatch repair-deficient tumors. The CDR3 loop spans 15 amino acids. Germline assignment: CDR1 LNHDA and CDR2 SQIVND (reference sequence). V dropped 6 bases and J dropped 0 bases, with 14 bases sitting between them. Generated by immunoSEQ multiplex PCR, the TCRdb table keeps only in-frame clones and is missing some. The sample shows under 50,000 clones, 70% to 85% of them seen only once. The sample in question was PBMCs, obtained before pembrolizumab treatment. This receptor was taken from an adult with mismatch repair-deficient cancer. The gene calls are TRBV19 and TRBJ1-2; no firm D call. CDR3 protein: CASRGERTSNYGYTF. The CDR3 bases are TGTGCCAGTAGGGGAGAACGGACCTCTAACTATGGCTACACCTTC.